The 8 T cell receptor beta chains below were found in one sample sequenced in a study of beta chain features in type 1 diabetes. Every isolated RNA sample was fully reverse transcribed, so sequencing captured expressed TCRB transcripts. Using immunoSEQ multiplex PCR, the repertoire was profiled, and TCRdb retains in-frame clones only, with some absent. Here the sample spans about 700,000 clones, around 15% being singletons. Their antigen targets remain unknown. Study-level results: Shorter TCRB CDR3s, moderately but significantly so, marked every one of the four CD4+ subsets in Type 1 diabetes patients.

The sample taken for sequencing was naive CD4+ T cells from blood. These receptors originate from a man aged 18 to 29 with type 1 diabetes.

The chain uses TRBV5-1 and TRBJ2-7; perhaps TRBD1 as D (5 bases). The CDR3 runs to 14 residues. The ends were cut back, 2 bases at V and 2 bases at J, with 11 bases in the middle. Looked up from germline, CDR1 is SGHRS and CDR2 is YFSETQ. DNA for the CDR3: TGCGCCAGCAGCTTAGGGGCTTCCACCTACGAGCAGTACTTC. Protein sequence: CASSLGASTYEQYF.

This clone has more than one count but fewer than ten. CDR3 nucleotides: TGTGCCAGCAGCCCCTGGGTAAGGGGAGACTATGGCTACACCTTC. Translating gives CASSPWVRGDYGYTF. V and J are TRBV5-4 and TRBJ1-2, with D perhaps TRBD1 (5 bases). Germline V lookup: CDR1 SGHNT, CDR2 YYREEE (reference sequence). The CDR3 is 15 amino acids. The germline V and J ends were trimmed by 4 bases and 3 bases, with 16 bases remaining between them.

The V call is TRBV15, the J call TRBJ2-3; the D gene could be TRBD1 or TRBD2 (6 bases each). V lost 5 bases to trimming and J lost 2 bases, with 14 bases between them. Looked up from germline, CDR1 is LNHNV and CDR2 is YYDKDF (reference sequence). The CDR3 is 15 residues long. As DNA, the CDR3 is TGTGCCACCAGCGGGGTGAGGGGGGTCACAGATACGCAGTATTTT. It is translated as CATSGVRGVTDTQYF. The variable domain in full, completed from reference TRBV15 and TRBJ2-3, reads DAMVIQNPRYQVTQFGKPVTLSCSQTLNHNVMYWYQQKSSQAPKLLFHYYDKDFNNEADTPDNFQSRRPNTSFCFLDIRSPGLGDTAMYLCATSGVRGVTDTQYFGPGTRLTVL.

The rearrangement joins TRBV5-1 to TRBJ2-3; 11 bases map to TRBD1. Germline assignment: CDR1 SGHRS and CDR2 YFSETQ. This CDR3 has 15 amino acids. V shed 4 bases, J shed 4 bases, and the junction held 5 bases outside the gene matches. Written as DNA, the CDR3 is TGCGCCAGCAGCGTATGGACAGGGGGCGCAGATACGCAGTATTTT. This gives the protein CASSVWTGGADTQYF.

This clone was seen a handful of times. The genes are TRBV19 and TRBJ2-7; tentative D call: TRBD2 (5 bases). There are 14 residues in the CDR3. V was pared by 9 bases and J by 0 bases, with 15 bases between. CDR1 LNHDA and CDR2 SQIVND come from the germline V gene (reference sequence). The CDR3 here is CASKDPGSSYEQYF. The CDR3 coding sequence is TGTGCCAGCAAGGATCCGGGAAGCTCCTACGAGCAGTACTTC. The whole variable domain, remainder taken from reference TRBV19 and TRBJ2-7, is DGGITQSPKYLFRKEGQNVTLSCEQNLNHDAMYWYRQDPGQGLRLIYYSQIVNDFQKGDIAEGYSVSREKKESFPLTVTSAQKNPTAFYLCASKDPGSSYEQYFGPGTRLTVT.

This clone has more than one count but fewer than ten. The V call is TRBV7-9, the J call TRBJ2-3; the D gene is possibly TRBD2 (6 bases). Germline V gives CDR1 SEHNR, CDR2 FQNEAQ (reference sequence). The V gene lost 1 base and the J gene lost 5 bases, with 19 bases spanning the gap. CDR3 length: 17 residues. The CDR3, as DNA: TGTGCCAGCAGCTTAGTGTCGGGACTTCTACTCTTAGATACGCAGTATTTT. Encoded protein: CASSLVSGLLLLDTQYF.

The CDR3: CATTPLAGAASAFLQYF. For the CDR3, the DNA is TGTGCCACCACCCCGCTAGCGGGGGCCGCCTCGGCTTTTTTGCAGTATTTT. This chain joins TRBV15 and TRBJ2-3; 10 bases match TRBD2. The CDR3 extends over 17 amino acids. V lost 7 bases to trimming and J lost 11 bases; unmatched junction nucleotides: 21. CDR1 is LNHNV and CDR2 is YYDKDF in the germline V gene (reference sequence).

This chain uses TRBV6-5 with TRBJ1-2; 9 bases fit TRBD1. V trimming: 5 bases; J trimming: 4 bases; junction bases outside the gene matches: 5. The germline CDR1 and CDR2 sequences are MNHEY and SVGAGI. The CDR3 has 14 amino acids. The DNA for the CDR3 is TGTGCCAGCAGTCGACAGGGGGAAATCTATGGCTACACCTTC. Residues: CASSRQGEIYGYTF.